These 2 T cell receptor beta chains were sequenced from one sample in a study of T cells in localized non-small cell lung cancer. Assay: immunoSEQ multiplex PCR; the TCRdb copy retains only in-frame clones and omits some. In the table there are around 94,000 clones, roughly 87% of which are singletons. Sequenced material: peripheral blood, taken before any cancer treatment. These receptors all come from a man aged 40 to 70 with stage I squamous cell lung carcinoma.

The rearrangement uses TRBV5-1 and TRBJ1-1; TRBD1 might be the D (6 bases). Trimming stripped 1 base from V and 4 bases from J, with 14 bases between. The CDR3 extends over 15 amino acids. CDR1 is SGHRS and CDR2 is YFSETQ in the germline V gene. CDR3 residues: CASSLLGQLGTEAFF. The CDR3 bases are TGCGCCAGCAGCTTGTTAGGACAGCTAGGCACTGAAGCTTTCTTT.

There are a few counts of this clone. The V call is TRBV5-1, the J call TRBJ1-2; 7 bases align to TRBD1. Germline loops: CDR1 SGHRS, CDR2 YFSETQ. The J segment lost 14 bases and the V segment lost 3 bases, leaving 16 bases of the junction unmatched. CDR3 length: 14 amino acids. The CDR3 region is CASSSPDRPWDKTF. In nucleotides, the CDR3 is TGCGCCAGCAGCTCCCCGGACAGGCCGTGGGATAAGACCTTC.